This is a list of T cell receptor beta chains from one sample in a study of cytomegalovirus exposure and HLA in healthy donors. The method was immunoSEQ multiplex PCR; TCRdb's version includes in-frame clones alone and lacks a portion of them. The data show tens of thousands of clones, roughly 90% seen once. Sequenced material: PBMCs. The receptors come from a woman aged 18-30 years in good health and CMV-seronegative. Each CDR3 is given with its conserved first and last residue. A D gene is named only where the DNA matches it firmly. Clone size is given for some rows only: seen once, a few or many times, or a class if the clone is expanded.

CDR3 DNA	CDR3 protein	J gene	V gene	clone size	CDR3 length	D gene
TGTGCCAGCCGGGGACAGGCGGGAAATGGCTACACCTTC	CASRGQAGNGYTF	TRBJ1-2	TRBV2	-	13	TRBD1
TGTGCCAGTAGTATCTCACCCGGGACAACCTATGGCTACACCTTC	CASSISPGTTYGYTF	TRBJ1-2	TRBV19	-	15	-
TGTGCCAGCAGCCCCGACGGGAGAGGTGTCTACGAGCAGTACTTC	CASSPDGRGVYEQYF	TRBJ2-7	TRBV11-2	-	15	-
TGTGCCAGTAGTAGGGGCGGGAGCGATGGGACCCAGTACTTC	CASSRGGSDGTQYF	TRBJ2-5	TRBV19	few	14	TRBD2
TGTGCCAGCAGCTTGCTGGGGCGGGGGGGTGAAGCTTTCTTT	CASSLLGRGGEAFF	TRBJ1-1	TRBV7-9	-	14	-
TGTGCCAGCAGCGAAGCGGGTGGTGAGCAGTTCTTC	CASSEAGGEQFF	TRBJ2-1	TRBV14	-	12	-
TGTGCCAGCAGAGGTCCTCTCGGCGGGGAGATCACGAACACTGAAGCTTTCTTT	CASRGPLGGEITNTEAFF	TRBJ1-1	TRBV9	-	18	-
TGTGCCATTGGGGCGAGCACAGATACGCAGTATTTT	CAIGASTDTQYF	TRBJ2-3	TRBV28	once	12	-
TGTGCCAGCAGCTTGACTAGCGGGACTTACGAGCAGTACTTC	CASSLTSGTYEQYF	TRBJ2-7	TRBV7-6	-	14	TRBD2
TGTGCCAGCAGCTTAGCGGGAGTCGGCTTCGAGCAGTACTTC	CASSLAGVGFEQYF	TRBJ2-7	TRBV7-2	-	14	-
TGTGCCAGCAGTGGGACAGGGATAAGTGAAAAACTGTTTTTT	CASSGTGISEKLFF	TRBJ1-4	TRBV28	-	14	TRBD1
TGTGCCAGCAGCTTGGACTTACTGCGGAATGAGCAGTTCTTC	CASSLDLLRNEQFF	TRBJ2-1	TRBV5-6	-	14	-
TGTGCCAGCGCACCCCGAGCGCGGGAGGCCCAAGAGACCCAGTACTTC	CASAPRAREAQETQYF	TRBJ2-5	TRBV21-1	-	16	-
TGTGCCAGCAGTGCCCATTGGGGACTAGCGGGGGGCGTCTACGAGCAGTACTTC	CASSAHWGLAGGVYEQYF	TRBJ2-7	TRBV6-1	-	18	TRBD2
TGTGCCAGTAGTATTTATCCCGGGACAGGGGTTGATGGCTACACCTTC	CASSIYPGTGVDGYTF	TRBJ1-2	TRBV19	-	16	TRBD1
TGTGCCAGCAGCTTAGACAGGGTGACTGAAGCTTTCTTT	CASSLDRVTEAFF	TRBJ1-1	TRBV7-8	-	13	-
TGTGCCAGCAGTTTCGGACAGGATAATTCACCCCTCCACTTT	CASSFGQDNSPLHF	TRBJ1-6	TRBV7-8	few	14	TRBD1
TGTGCCAGCAGCTTCCATACAGGGTCGGGTTCACCCCTCCACTTT	CASSFHTGSGSPLHF	TRBJ1-6	TRBV7-9	-	15	-
TGTGCCAGCAGCCACCCCAGACAGGGCCCCGGGGAGCTGTTTTTT	CASSHPRQGPGELFF	TRBJ2-2	TRBV28	-	15	TRBD1
TGTGCCAGCAGTTTACTCCCGCCCGACAGGCCTGCGGGGGGGGAGCAGTACTTC	CASSLLPPDRPAGGEQYF	TRBJ2-7	TRBV27	-	18	TRBD2
TGTGCCAGCTTCCCCATCAGGGGGCCGCGAGGCTACACCTTC	CASFPIRGPRGYTF	TRBJ1-2	TRBV7-8	-	14	TRBD1
TGTGCCAGCAGCTTAGTTTCTAATCCTTACACTGAAGCTTTCTTT	CASSLVSNPYTEAFF	TRBJ1-1	TRBV7-2	-	15	-
TGCGCCAGCACGGTAGCGGGAAGGATCGATGAGCAGTTCTTC	CASTVAGRIDEQFF	TRBJ2-1	TRBV10-2	-	14	TRBD2
TGTGCCAGCAGCAGGGACACTTTTCGGGAGCTGTTTTTT	CASSRDTFRELFF	TRBJ2-2	TRBV5-6	-	13	-
TGCGCCAGCAGCCTCACCCCAGGGGGGACTTTAAGCTCCTACGAGCAGTACTTC	CASSLTPGGTLSSYEQYF	TRBJ2-7	TRBV5-1	-	18	-
TGTGCCAGCAGATTTAGCGGGAGCTCCTACAATGAGCAGTTCTTC	CASRFSGSSYNEQFF	TRBJ2-1	TRBV6-1	-	15	TRBD2
TGCGCCAGCAGCCAAGATAGGCGGATAGCGGGGGGTCCCACAGATACGCAGTATTTT	CASSQDRRIAGGPTDTQYF	TRBJ2-3	TRBV4-1	-	19	TRBD2
TGTGCCAGCAGTACCCCAGGATCTGGAAACACAGATACGCAGTATTTT	CASSTPGSGNTDTQYF	TRBJ2-3	TRBV28	once	16	-
TGTGCCAGCGGGACAGGGTACTACAATGAGCAGTTCTTC	CASGTGYYNEQFF	TRBJ2-1	TRBV7-2	-	13	TRBD1
TGTGCCAGCAGCCCCAACCACTCCTATGGCTACACCTTC	CASSPNHSYGYTF	TRBJ1-2	TRBV5-6	-	13	-
TGTGCCAGCAGAACCCCCTGGGACAGAGACAATGAGCAGTTCTTC	CASRTPWDRDNEQFF	TRBJ2-1	TRBV2	-	15	TRBD1
TGTGCCAGCGGTAGGAGACTCCCAATCGCCGGGGAGCTGTTTTTT	CASGRRLPIAGELFF	TRBJ2-2	TRBV27	-	15	-
TGTGCCAGCAAAGGGGACTTCTACGAGCAGTACTTC	CASKGDFYEQYF	TRBJ2-7	TRBV2	once	12	-
TGTGCCAGCAGTTTATCCGGACCGGGACAGGGTTACTCACCCCTCCACTTT	CASSLSGPGQGYSPLHF	TRBJ1-6	TRBV27	-	17	TRBD1
TGTGCCAGCAGCATAGGGACAGGGAGCCCCACAGATACGCAGTATTTT	CASSIGTGSPTDTQYF	TRBJ2-3	TRBV7-7	-	16	TRBD1
TGTGCCAGCAGCCGGCCCGGACAGTGGAACTATGGCTACACCTTC	CASSRPGQWNYGYTF	TRBJ1-2	TRBV5-6	few	15	-
TGTGCCACCTTCCCTTCCGGGGGGGGAGGATTCGCCGGGGAGCTGTTTTTT	CATFPSGGGGFAGELFF	TRBJ2-2	TRBV19	-	17	TRBD2
TGTGCCATAACGACCGGGGACTATGGCTACACCTTC	CAITTGDYGYTF	TRBJ1-2	TRBV6-5	-	12	-
TGTGCCAGCAGTTCAAGGACAGCTACTATGTACGAGCAGTACTTC	CASSSRTATMYEQYF	TRBJ2-7	TRBV27	-	15	-
TGTGCCAGCATTACGACCGCCAGCGGGAGGGTGTACGAGCAGTACTTC	CASITTASGRVYEQYF	TRBJ2-7	TRBV28	-	16	TRBD2
TGTGCCAGCGAAACACCAGGGGGAGAGAACACTGAAGCTTTCTTT	CASETPGGENTEAFF	TRBJ1-1	TRBV6-6	-	15	TRBD1